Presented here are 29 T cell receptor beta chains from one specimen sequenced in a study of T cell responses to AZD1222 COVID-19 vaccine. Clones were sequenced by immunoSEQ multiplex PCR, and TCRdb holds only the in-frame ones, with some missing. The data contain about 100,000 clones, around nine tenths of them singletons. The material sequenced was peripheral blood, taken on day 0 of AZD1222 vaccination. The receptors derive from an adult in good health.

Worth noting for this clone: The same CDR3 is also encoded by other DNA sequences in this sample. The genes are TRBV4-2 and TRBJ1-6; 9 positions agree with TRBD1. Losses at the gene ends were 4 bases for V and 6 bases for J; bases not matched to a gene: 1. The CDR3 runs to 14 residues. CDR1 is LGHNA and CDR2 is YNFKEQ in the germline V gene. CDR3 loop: CASSPTGGNSPLHF. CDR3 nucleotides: TGTGCCAGCAGCCCGACAGGGGGTAATTCACCCCTCCACTTT.

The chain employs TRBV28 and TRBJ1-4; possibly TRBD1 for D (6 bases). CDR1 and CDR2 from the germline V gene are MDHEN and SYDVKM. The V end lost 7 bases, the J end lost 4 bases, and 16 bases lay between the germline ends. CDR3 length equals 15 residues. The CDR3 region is CASIWGDRSNEKLFF. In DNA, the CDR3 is TGTGCCAGCATCTGGGGAGACAGGAGTAATGAAAAACTGTTTTTT.

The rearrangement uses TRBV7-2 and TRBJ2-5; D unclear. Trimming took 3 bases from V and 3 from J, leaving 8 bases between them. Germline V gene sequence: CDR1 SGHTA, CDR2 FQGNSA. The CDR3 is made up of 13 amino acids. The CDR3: CASSFFTEETQYF. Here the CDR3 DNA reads TGTGCCAGCAGCTTTTTTACAGAAGAGACCCAGTACTTC.

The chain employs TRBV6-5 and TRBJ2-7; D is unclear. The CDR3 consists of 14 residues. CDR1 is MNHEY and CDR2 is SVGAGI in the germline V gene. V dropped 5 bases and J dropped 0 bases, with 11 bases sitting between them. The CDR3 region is CASSRARSSYEQYF. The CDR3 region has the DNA TGTGCCAGCAGTCGGGCCAGGAGCTCCTACGAGCAGTACTTC.

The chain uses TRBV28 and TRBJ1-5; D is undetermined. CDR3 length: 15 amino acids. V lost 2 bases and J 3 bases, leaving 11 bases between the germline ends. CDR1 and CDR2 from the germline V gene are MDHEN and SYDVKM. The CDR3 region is CASSLGGTPNQPQHF. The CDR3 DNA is TGTGCCAGCAGTTTAGGAGGAACCCCCAATCAGCCCCAGCATTTT.

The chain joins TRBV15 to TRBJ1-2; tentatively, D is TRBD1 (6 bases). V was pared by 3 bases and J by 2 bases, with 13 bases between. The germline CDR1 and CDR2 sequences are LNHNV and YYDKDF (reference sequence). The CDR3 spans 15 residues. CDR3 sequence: CATSRGRGRNYGYTF. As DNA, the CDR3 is TGTGCCACCAGCAGGGGACGGGGGCGCAACTATGGCTACACCTTC.

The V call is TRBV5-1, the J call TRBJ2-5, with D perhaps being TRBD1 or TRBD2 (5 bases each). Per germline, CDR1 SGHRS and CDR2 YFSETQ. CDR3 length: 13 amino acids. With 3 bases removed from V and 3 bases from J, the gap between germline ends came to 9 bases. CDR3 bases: TGCGCCAGCAGCTCCGGGACGGAAGAGACCCAGTACTTC. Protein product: CASSSGTEETQYF.

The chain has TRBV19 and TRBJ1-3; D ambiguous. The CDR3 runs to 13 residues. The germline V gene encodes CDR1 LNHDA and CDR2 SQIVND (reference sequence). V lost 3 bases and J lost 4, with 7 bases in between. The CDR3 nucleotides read TGTGCCAGTAGTATGGGGTGGGGAAACACCATATATTTT. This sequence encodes CASSMGWGNTIYF.

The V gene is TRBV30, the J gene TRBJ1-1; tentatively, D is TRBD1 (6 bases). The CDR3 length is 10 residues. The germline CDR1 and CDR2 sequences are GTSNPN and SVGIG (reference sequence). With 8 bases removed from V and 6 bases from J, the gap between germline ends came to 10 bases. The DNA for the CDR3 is TGTGCCGGGGGGGCCCCTGAAGCTTTCTTT. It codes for CAGGAPEAFF. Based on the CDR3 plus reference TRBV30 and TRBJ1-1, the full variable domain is SQTIHQWPATLVQPVGSPLSLECTVEGTSNPNLYWYRQAAGRGLQLLFYSVGIGQISSEVPQNLSASRPQDRQFILSSKKLLLSDSGFYLCAGGAPEAFFGQGTRLTVV.

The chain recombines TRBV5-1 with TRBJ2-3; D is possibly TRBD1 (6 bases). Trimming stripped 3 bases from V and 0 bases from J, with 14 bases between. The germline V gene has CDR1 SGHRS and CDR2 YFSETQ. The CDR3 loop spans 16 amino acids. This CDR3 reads CASSSPGAASTDTQYF. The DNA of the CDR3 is TGCGCCAGCAGCTCCCCAGGGGCGGCAAGCACAGATACGCAGTATTTT.

The CDR3 loop is CASGRITTNEKLFF. CDR3 DNA sequence: TGTGCCAGCGGTCGTATCACAACTAATGAAAAACTGTTTTTT. The J gene is TRBJ1-4, the V gene TRBV28; D not certain. The CDR3 has 14 amino acids. The germline V gene encodes CDR1 MDHEN and CDR2 SYDVKM. The V end was cut by 8 bases, the J end by 0 bases, with 10 bases between.

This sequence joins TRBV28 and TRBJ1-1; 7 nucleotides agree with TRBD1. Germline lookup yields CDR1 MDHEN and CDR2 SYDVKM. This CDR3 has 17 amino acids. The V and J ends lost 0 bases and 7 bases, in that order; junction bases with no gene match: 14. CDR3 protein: CASSLWGSPLRDSEAFF. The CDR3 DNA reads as TGTGCCAGCAGTTTATGGGGATCCCCCTTAAGGGACAGTGAAGCTTTCTTT. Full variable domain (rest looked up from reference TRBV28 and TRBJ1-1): DVKVTQSSRYLVKRTGEKVFLECVQDMDHENMFWYRQDPGLGLRLIYFSYDVKMKEKGDIPEGYSVSREKKERFSLILESASTNQTSMYLCASSLWGSPLRDSEAFFGQGTRLTVV.

CDR3 sequence: CASSLDKTRGRNEAFF. The CDR3, as DNA: TGTGCCAGCAGCTTAGATAAGACGAGGGGAAGGAATGAAGCTTTCTTT. The chain recombines TRBV11-2 with TRBJ1-1; possibly TRBD1 for D (5 bases). Germline V lookup: CDR1 SGHAT, CDR2 FQNNGV. Trimming removed 0 bases from V and 7 bases from J, with 18 bases in between. This CDR3 is 16 amino acids long.

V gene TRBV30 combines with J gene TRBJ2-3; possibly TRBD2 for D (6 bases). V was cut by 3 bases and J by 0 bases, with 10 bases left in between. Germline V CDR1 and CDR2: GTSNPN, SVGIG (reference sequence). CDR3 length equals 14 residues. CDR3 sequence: CAWSAGGSTDTQYF. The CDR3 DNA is TGTGCCTGGAGCGCCGGAGGGAGCACAGATACGCAGTATTTT.

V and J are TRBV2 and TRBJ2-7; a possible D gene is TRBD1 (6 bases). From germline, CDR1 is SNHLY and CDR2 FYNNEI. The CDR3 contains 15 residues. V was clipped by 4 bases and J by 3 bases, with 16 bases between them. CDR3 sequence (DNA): TGTGCCAGCAGTGCAAGCGAGGGGGTCGGCTACGAGCAGTACTTC. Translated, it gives CASSASEGVGYEQYF.

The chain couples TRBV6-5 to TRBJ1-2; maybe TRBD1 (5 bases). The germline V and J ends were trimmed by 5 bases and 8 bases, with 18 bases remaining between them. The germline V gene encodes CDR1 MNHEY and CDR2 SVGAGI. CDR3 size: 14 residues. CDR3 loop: CASSKGATVGGYTF. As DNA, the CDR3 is TGTGCCAGCAGTAAGGGAGCGACAGTGGGAGGCTACACCTTC.

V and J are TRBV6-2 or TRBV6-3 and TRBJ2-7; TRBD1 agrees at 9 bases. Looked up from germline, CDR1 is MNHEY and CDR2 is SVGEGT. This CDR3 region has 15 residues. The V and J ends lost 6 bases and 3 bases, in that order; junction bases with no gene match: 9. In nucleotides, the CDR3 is TGTGCCAGCAGCCCCCGGGACAGGGACGACTACGAGCAGTACTTC. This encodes CASSPRDRDDYEQYF.

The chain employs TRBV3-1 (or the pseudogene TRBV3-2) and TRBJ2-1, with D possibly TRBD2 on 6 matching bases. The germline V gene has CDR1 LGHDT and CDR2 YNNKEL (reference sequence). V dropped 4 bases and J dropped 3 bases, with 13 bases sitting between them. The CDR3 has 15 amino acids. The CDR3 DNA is TGTGCCAGCAGCCCGCGGGGAGCTTACTACAATGAGCAGTTCTTC. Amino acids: CASSPRGAYYNEQFF.

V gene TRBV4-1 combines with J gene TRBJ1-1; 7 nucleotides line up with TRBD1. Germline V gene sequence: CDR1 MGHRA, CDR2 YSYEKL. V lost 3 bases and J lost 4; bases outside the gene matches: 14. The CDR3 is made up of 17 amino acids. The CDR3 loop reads CASSQTGQVRFSTEAFF. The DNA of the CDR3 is TGCGCCAGCAGCCAGACAGGACAGGTTCGTTTTTCCACTGAAGCTTTCTTT.

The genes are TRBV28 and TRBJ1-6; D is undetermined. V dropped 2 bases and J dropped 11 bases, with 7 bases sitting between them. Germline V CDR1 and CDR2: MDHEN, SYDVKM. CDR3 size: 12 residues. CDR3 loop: CASSLRQPPLHF. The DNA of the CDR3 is TGTGCCAGCAGTTTACGGCAGCCACCCCTCCACTTT.

The CDR3 is CAWSAPGQESSYEQYF. CDR3 bases: TGTGCCTGGAGTGCCCCGGGACAGGAGAGCTCCTACGAGCAGTACTTC. The V call is TRBV30, the J call TRBJ2-7, with 8 bases matching TRBD1. The CDR3 totals 16 residues. Germline CDR1 GTSNPN, CDR2 SVGIG (reference sequence). With V trimmed by 1 base and J by 0 bases, 8 bases remained unmatched.

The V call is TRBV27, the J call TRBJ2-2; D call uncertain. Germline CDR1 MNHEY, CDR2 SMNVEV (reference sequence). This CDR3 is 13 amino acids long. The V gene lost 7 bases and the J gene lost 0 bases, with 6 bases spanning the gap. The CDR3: CASTTSNTGELFF. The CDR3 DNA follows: TGTGCCAGCACCACCTCGAACACCGGGGAGCTGTTTTTT.

CDR3 in amino acids: CASSPRGTATEAFF. The CDR3 region has the DNA TGTGCCAGCTCACCACGGGGGACGGCTACTGAAGCTTTCTTT. The chain employs TRBV18 and TRBJ1-1, with D possibly TRBD1 on 5 matching bases. The V end was cut by 1 base, the J end by 5 bases, with 11 bases between. This CDR3 is 14 amino acids long. The germline V gene has CDR1 KGHSH and CDR2 LQKENI.

This CDR3 is CASSTSREVYEQYF. DNA of the CDR3: TGTGCCAGCAGCACCTCGCGGGAGGTCTACGAGCAGTACTTC. The V call is TRBV27, the J call TRBJ2-7, with TRBD2 matching 8 bases. The germline gives CDR1 MNHEY, CDR2 SMNVEV (reference sequence). V lost 6 bases to trimming and J lost 3 bases; unmatched junction nucleotides: 7. The CDR3 consists of 14 residues.

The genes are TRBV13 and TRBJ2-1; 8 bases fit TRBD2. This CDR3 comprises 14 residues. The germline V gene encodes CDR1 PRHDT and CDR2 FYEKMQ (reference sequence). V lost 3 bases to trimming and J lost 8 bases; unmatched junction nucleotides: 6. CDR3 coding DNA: TGTGCCAGCAGCTTGAGGGCGGGAGGCTATGAGCAGTTCTTC. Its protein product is CASSLRAGGYEQFF.

Here the CDR3 DNA reads TGTGCCTGGACCACGGGACTGGGAGGTGGCGAGCAGTACTTC. Amino acid sequence: CAWTTGLGGGEQYF. The chain uses TRBV30 and TRBJ2-7, with D possibly TRBD2 on 6 matching bases. This CDR3 comprises 14 residues. Between the trimmed V and J ends, which lost 4 bases and 6 bases, there was a span of 19 bases. Germline-derived CDR1 and CDR2 are GTSNPN and SVGIG (reference sequence).

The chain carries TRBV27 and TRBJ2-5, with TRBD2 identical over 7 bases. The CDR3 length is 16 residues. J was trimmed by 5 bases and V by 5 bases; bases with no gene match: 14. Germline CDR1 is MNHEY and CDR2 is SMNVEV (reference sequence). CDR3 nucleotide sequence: TGTGCCAGCAGTGACCCGGGACCCGCCGGGGGGGAGACCCAGTACTTC. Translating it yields CASSDPGPAGGETQYF.

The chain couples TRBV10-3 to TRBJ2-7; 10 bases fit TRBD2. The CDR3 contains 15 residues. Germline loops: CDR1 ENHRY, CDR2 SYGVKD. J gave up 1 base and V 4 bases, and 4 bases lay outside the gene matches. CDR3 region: CAISGEREGSYEQYF. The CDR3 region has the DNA TGTGCCATCAGTGGGGAGCGGGAGGGGTCCTACGAGCAGTACTTC.

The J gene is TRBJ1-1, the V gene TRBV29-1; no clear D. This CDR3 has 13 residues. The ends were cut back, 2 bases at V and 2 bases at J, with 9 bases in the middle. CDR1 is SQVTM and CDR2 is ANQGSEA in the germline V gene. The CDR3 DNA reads TGCAGCGTTGAACGGACGGAAAACACTGAAGCTTTCTTT. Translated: CSVERTENTEAFF.